This T cell receptor (beta chain) is drawn from a study of blood T cell repertoires in COVID-19. Across the whole study: Samples of COVID-19 (acute and convalescent) were obtained from the United States, Italy and Spain.

Original analysis: Estimates of nucleated cell counts were drawn from the amplification of reference gene primers. Assay used: immunoSEQ multiplex PCR; TCRdb lists only in-frame clones, some missing. The V and J calls and clone size were taken over from that table, and D and trimming were inferred from the DNA. This table has 70,000 to 80,000 clones, 91% appearing once. The sequence was collected from a woman aged 55 to 70 with active COVID-19. Specimen: peripheral blood.

The CDR3 nucleotides are TGTGCCAGCAGACCGCAGGGTACGGAGCCCCAGCATTTT. Amino acids: CASRPQGTEPQHF. The chain couples TRBV28 to TRBJ1-5; D is perhaps TRBD1 (5 bases). The germline V and J ends were trimmed by 6 bases and 8 bases, with 14 bases remaining between them. Per germline, CDR1 MDHEN and CDR2 SYDVKM. The CDR3 is 13 amino acids.